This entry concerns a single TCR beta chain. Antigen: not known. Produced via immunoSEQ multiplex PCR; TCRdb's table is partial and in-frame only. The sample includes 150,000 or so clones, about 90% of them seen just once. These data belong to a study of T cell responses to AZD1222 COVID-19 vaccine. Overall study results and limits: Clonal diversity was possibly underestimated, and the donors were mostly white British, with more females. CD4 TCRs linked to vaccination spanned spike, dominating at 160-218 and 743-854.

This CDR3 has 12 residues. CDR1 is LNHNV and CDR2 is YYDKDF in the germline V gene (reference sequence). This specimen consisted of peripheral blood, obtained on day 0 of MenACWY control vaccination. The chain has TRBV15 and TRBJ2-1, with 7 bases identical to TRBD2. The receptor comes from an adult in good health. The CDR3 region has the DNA TGTGCTACCGGGCGGGAGTTCAATGAGCAGTTCTTC. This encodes CATGREFNEQFF.